This T cell receptor beta chain was sequenced for a study of cytomegalovirus exposure and HLA in healthy donors. This CDR3 is 16 amino acids long. The V segment lost 4 bases and the J segment 0 bases; nucleotides outside the gene matches: 6. Germline V gene sequence: CDR1 MNHNY, CDR2 SVGAGI (reference sequence). Whole-study findings and limits: Reports credit the classifier with highly specific, highly sensitive diagnosis of cytomegalovirus status.

This clone was seen repeatedly, ten times or more. Antigen specificity is unknown. Primers for the PCR totalled 60 Vbeta and 13 Jbeta. This table comes from immunoSEQ multiplex PCR, and its TCRdb copy is limited to in-frame clones, with some not included. Here the sample spans 250,000 to 350,000 clones, roughly 85% being singletons. The gene calls are TRBV6-6 and TRBJ2-7; 10 nucleotides align to TRBD2. The sequencing sample was made of PBMCs. The receptor was isolated from a man aged 35 to 55 in good health and CMV-seropositive. CDR3 in amino acids: CASSSPTSGNSYEQYF. In DNA, the CDR3 is TGTGCCAGCAGTTCCCCTACTAGCGGGAACTCCTACGAGCAGTACTTC.